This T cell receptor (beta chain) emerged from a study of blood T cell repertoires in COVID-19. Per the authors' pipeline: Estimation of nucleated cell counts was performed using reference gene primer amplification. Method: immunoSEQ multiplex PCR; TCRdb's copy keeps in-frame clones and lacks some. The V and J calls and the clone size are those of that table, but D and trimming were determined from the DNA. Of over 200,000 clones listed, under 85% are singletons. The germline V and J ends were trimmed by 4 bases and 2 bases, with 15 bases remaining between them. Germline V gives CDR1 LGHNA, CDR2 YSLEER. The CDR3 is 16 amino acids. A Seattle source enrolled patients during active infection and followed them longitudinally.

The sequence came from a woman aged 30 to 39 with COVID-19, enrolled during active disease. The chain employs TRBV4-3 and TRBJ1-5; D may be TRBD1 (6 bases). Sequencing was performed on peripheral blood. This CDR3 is CASSPDGEGGNQPQHF. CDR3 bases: TGCGCCAGCAGCCCTGATGGGGAGGGGGGCAATCAGCCCCAGCATTTT.